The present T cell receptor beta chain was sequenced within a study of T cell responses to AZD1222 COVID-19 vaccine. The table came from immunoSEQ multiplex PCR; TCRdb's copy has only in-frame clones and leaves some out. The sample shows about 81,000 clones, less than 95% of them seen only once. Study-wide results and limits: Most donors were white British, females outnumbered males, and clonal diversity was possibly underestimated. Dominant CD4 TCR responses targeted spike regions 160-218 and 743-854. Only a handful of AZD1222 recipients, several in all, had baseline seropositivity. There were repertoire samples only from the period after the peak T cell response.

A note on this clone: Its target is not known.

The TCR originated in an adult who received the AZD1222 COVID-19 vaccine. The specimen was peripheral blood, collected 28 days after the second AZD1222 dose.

The CDR3 DNA follows: TGTGCCAGCAGCATCGGACAGGGCGGCTATGGCTACACCTTC. Encoded protein: CASSIGQGGYGYTF. The J gene is TRBJ1-2, the V gene TRBV7-9; TRBD1 matches at 8 bases. The germline V gene encodes CDR1 SEHNR and CDR2 FQNEAQ (reference sequence). CDR3 length: 14 amino acids. V was clipped by 5 bases and J by 4 bases; unmatched bases: 6.